This TCR beta chain was sequenced for a study of shared clonotypes between healthy human individuals. This clone was counted ten times or more. The sample contains more than one DNA sequence encoding this CDR3. The donors, healthy adults who were HIV-negative, had experienced no recent acute infections or vaccinations. Trimming left V 4 bases short and J 5 bases short, with 9 bases between. Germline CDR1 SGHTA, CDR2 FQGNSA. CDR3 length: 12 amino acids. Sequencing used immunoSEQ multiplex PCR; TCRdb keeps in-frame clones, though not all of them. The table lists more than 1 million clones, around three quarters of them singletons.

The receptor comes from a man aged 18-30 years in good health. Some clones in this sample may be carry-over from other donors' samples. The rearrangement uses TRBV7-2 and TRBJ2-7, with D perhaps matching TRBD1 (6 bases). Sample: memory CD4+ T cells from PBMCs. The subset is: CD45RA-negative fraction. The CDR3 region has the DNA TGTGCCAGCAGCTCCCAGGGGAACGAGCAGTACTTC. This translates into CASSSQGNEQYF.